The 30 T cell receptor beta chains below come from one sample, sequenced in a study of cytomegalovirus exposure and HLA in healthy donors (TCRdb year 2017). Receptors were amplified or captured by the immunoSEQ multiplex PCR assay. For the multiplex PCR, a mixture combining 60 forward primers for TCR Vbeta segments and 13 reverse primers for TCR Jbeta segments was used. In its TCRdb copy, this immuneACCESS table keeps in-frame sequences only and misses some clones. Where compared with another copy, unresolved V genes explain less than half of these, and the others have no known cause. The sample includes some 150,000 clones, with roughly three quarters observed a single time. The ten most abundant clones make up over 1.3% of the sample. Input material: PBMCs. The receptors originated from a man aged 55 to 70 in good health and CMV-seronegative.

J is TRBJ2-7 and V is TRBV6-5, with TRBD2 matching 9 bases. This CDR3 has 16 amino acids. After removal of 2 bases from V and 0 bases from J, the junction contained 5 bases not matched to a gene. Germline loops: CDR1 MNHEY, CDR2 SVGAGI. CDR3 bases: TGTGCCAGCAGTTACAGCGCTAGCGGGGACTCCTACGAGCAGTACTTC. Amino acids: CASSYSASGDSYEQYF.

The chain recombines TRBV7-3 with TRBJ2-5; 9 bases agree with TRBD2. This CDR3 spans 15 amino acids. V dropped 5 bases and J dropped 6; count of bases not matched to a gene: 10. Germline V gene lookup returns CDR1 SGHTA and CDR2 FQGTGA. This chain's CDR3 is CASSGTGTSRQTQYF. The CDR3 DNA reads TGTGCCAGCAGCGGGACCGGGACTAGCAGACAGACCCAGTACTTC.

J is TRBJ2-1 and V is TRBV9, with 9 bases aligning to TRBD2. The CDR3 sequence is 16 residues long. The trim removed 3 bases at V and 10 bases at J, leaving 14 bases unmatched. From germline, CDR1 is SGDLS and CDR2 YYNGEE. The CDR3 spells CASSATSGRPPGEQFF. CDR3 in DNA: TGTGCCAGCAGCGCCACAAGCGGGAGGCCCCCCGGGGAGCAGTTCTTC.

The chain is built from TRBV28 and TRBJ2-2; 9 positions agree with TRBD1. The germline gives CDR1 MDHEN, CDR2 SYDVKM. V lost 6 bases, J lost 4 bases, and 6 bases stayed unmatched. The CDR3 runs to 15 residues. The CDR3 loop reads CASSRTGASTGELFF. Here the CDR3 DNA reads TGTGCCAGCAGCCGGACAGGGGCCAGCACCGGGGAGCTGTTTTTT.

This chain joins TRBV19 and TRBJ1-2; no definite D call. Germline CDR1 and CDR2: LNHDA and SQIVND (reference sequence). V was shortened by 3 bases and J by 4 bases, with 9 bases between the two germline ends. The CDR3 loop spans 13 amino acids. The CDR3 DNA sequence: TGTGCCAGTAGTATCGGAGGAGGCTATGGCTACACCTTC. This gives the protein CASSIGGGYGYTF. The variable domain in full, completed from reference TRBV19 and TRBJ1-2, reads DGGITQSPKYLFRKEGQNVTLSCEQNLNHDAMYWYRQDPGQGLRLIYYSQIVNDFQKGDIAEGYSVSREKKESFPLTVTSAQKNPTAFYLCASSIGGGYGYTFGSGTRLTVV.

V usage is TRBV29-1 and J usage is TRBJ2-5; 10 bases agree with TRBD2. V trimming: 4 bases; J trimming: 5 bases; junction bases outside the gene matches: 10. This CDR3 spans 15 amino acids. CDR1 is SQVTM, CDR2 ANQGSEA, per germline. The CDR3 reads CSVVRTSGGGETQYF. CDR3 DNA: TGCAGCGTTGTACGGACTAGCGGAGGGGGCGAGACCCAGTACTTC.

V usage is TRBV21-1 and J usage is TRBJ2-7; the table gives TRBD1 as D, unverified against the DNA. TRBV21-1 is listed as a pseudogene. CDR3 size: 17 residues. The CDR3 loop reads CASSKFWTDRDSYEQYF. The DNA for the CDR3 is TGTGCCAGCAGCAAATTTTGGACGGACAGGGATTCCTACGAGCAGTACTTC.

The chain carries TRBV27 and TRBJ2-1, with D maybe TRBD1 (6 bases). Germline V gives CDR1 MNHEY, CDR2 SMNVEV (reference sequence). V was clipped by 8 bases and J by 10 bases, with 18 bases between them. CDR3 size: 13 residues. CDR3 amino acids: CASAPQGSIEQFF. The DNA of the CDR3 is TGTGCCAGCGCCCCTCAGGGGAGTATCGAGCAGTTCTTC.

The chain combines TRBV5-4 with TRBJ2-3; TRBD1 matches 10 bases. The germline V gene encodes CDR1 SGHNT and CDR2 YYREEE (reference sequence). V was clipped by 3 bases and J by 2 bases; unmatched bases: 6. The CDR3 runs 16 residues. CDR3: CASSSGGTGDTDTQYF. The CDR3 DNA reads as TGTGCCAGCAGCTCTGGCGGGACAGGGGACACAGATACGCAGTATTTT.

The chain carries TRBV7-9 and TRBJ2-1, with TRBD1 matching over 7 bases. The CDR3 length is 14 residues. Germline CDR1 SEHNR, CDR2 FQNEAQ (reference sequence). Trimming took 5 bases from V and 4 from J; bases not matched to a gene: 5. The CDR3 DNA is TGTGCCAGCAGCCGGGACAGCAGATACAATGAGCAGTTCTTC. It yields the protein CASSRDSRYNEQFF.

Points on this clone: At the DNA level, this CDR3 is encoded by other sequences in the same sample as well. The rearrangement links TRBV9 to TRBJ1-2, with a tentative D call TRBD1 (5 bases). CDR1 is SGDLS, CDR2 YYNGEE, per germline. The V and J ends lost 2 bases and 2 bases respectively, with 10 bases between them. The CDR3 contains 14 residues. CDR3: CASSVGTGNYGYTF. For the CDR3, the DNA is TGTGCCAGCAGCGTCGGGACTGGCAACTATGGCTACACCTTC.

The chain couples TRBV10-2 to TRBJ2-7, with 8 bases that match TRBD2. V was pared by 8 bases and J by 1 base, with 10 bases of the junction left unmatched. Germline loops: CDR1 WSHSY, CDR2 SAAADI. This CDR3 is built from 15 residues. The CDR3 DNA reads TGCGCCAGCTCAGAAAGCGGGAGTATATCCTACGAGCAGTACTTC. Protein product: CASSESGSISYEQYF.

This clone has only a few counts. The CDR3 region is CASSLAGGGPSYEQYF. CDR3 nucleotide sequence: TGTGCCAGCAGCTTAGCGGGCGGGGGCCCCTCCTACGAGCAGTACTTC. V is TRBV7-2 and J is TRBJ2-7, with D possibly being TRBD2 (7 bases). This CDR3 region has 16 residues. Germline assignment: CDR1 SGHTA and CDR2 FQGNSA. Trimming took off 0 bases at V and 0 bases at J, with 12 bases between the two ends.

V usage is TRBV21-1 and J usage is TRBJ2-5; the table's D call, TRBD1, was not checked against the DNA. Near its end, the DNA agrees better with TRBJ2-7, so the J call may be wrong. TRBV21-1 is listed as a pseudogene. CDR3 length equals 14 residues. The CDR3 DNA reads TGTGCCAGCAGCTACCGGGACAGATTCTACGAGCAGTACTTC. Its protein is CASSYRDRFYEQYF.

This clone was detected once. The J gene is TRBJ2-2, the V gene TRBV9, with TRBD2 matching over 13 bases. J lost 8 bases, V lost 5 bases, and 9 bases had no gene match. In germline, CDR1 is SGDLS, CDR2 YYNGEE. This CDR3 comprises 16 residues. The CDR3 DNA sequence: TGTGCCAGCAGGTCCACTAGCGGGGGGGCGATAGGGGAGCTGTTTTTT. As protein: CASRSTSGGAIGELFF.

The sample holds a few counts of this clone. The J gene is TRBJ2-2, the V gene TRBV5-1; 9 bases match TRBD1. J lost 2 bases, V lost 4 bases, and 12 bases had no gene match. The CDR3 is 18 residues long. CDR1 and CDR2 (germline): SGHRS, YFSETQ. The CDR3: CASSNSVRDRDNTGELFF. The CDR3 DNA is TGCGCCAGCAGCAATTCCGTAAGGGACAGGGATAACACCGGGGAGCTGTTTTTT. Full variable domain (missing parts from reference TRBV5-1 and TRBJ2-2): KAGVTQTPRYLIKTRGQQVTLSCSPISGHRSVSWYQQTPGQGLQFLFEYFSETQRNKGNFPGRFSGRQFSNSRSEMNVSTLELGDSALYLCASSNSVRDRDNTGELFFGEGSRLTVL.

This clone has a handful of counts. The DNA of the CDR3 is TGTGCCAGCAGAGAGGCCGGTGAGCAGTTCTTC. Protein product: CASREAGEQFF. V and J are TRBV11-2 and TRBJ2-1; D remains unclear. CDR1 is SGHAT and CDR2 is FQNNGV in the germline V gene. The CDR3 contains 11 residues. The ends were cut back, 6 bases at V and 9 bases at J, with 9 bases in the middle.

The chain combines TRBV7-9 with TRBJ1-4, with D possibly matching TRBD1 (5 bases). Germline V lookup: CDR1 SEHNR, CDR2 FQNEAQ (reference sequence). The V end lost 2 bases, the J end lost 12 bases, and 16 bases lay between the germline ends. The CDR3 spans 14 residues. Written as DNA, the CDR3 is TGTGCCAGCAGCTTATCGGGCGCGGGGGGAGAACTGTTTTTT. Translating it yields CASSLSGAGGELFF.

The V and J genes are TRBV5-1 and TRBJ1-2; maybe TRBD1 (6 bases). V lost 0 bases to trimming and J lost 3 bases, with 6 bases between them. Germline assignment: CDR1 SGHRS and CDR2 YFSETQ. CDR3 size: 13 residues. This CDR3 is CASSLGTDYGYTF. The CDR3 DNA is TGCGCCAGCAGCTTGGGGACAGACTATGGCTACACCTTC.

This clone occurred many times. Other DNA sequences in the sample encode the same CDR3. The V gene is TRBV9, the J gene TRBJ1-1; 9 bases map to TRBD1. Germline loops: CDR1 SGDLS, CDR2 YYNGEE. This CDR3 region has 15 residues. With V trimmed by 4 bases and J by 4 bases, 8 bases remained unmatched. The CDR3 reads CASSPRGQGGTEAFF. The CDR3 DNA follows: TGTGCCAGCAGCCCAAGGGGACAGGGAGGCACTGAAGCTTTCTTT.

CDR3 DNA sequence: TGTGCCAGCAGTGACTCCGGGACAGGGGCCGCGCGGCAGCATTTT. Translated, it gives CASSDSGTGAARQHF. This rearrangement joins TRBV2 to TRBJ1-5; TRBD1 matches at 10 bases. This CDR3 comprises 15 residues. Germline loops: CDR1 SNHLY, CDR2 FYNNEI. V gave up 3 bases and J gave up 13 bases; unmatched junction bases: 12.

This clone was found a few times. This chain uses TRBV2 with TRBJ1-5; 12 nucleotides agree with TRBD1. Losses at the gene ends were 5 bases for V and 5 bases for J; bases not matched to a gene: 4. The CDR3 length is 15 residues. The germline CDR1 and CDR2 sequences are SNHLY and FYNNEI. CDR3 bases: TGTGCCAGCAGTCCGGGACAGGGGGCTTATCAGCCCCAGCATTTT. It translates to CASSPGQGAYQPQHF.

V and J are TRBV7-9 and TRBJ1-5, with TRBD1 identical over 7 bases. This CDR3 has 16 residues. The V and J ends lost 6 bases and 4 bases, in that order; junction bases with no gene match: 12. Per germline, CDR1 SEHNR and CDR2 FQNEAQ (reference sequence). Here the CDR3 DNA reads TGTGCCAGCAGTTATTCGACAGGGTTAGGAAATCAGCCCCAGCATTTT. It encodes CASSYSTGLGNQPQHF.

This chain uses TRBV6-5 with TRBJ1-6; maybe TRBD1 (6 bases). V lost 6 bases and J 9 bases, leaving 18 bases between the germline ends. The CDR3 is made up of 15 amino acids. Germline V CDR1 and CDR2: MNHEY, SVGAGI. CDR3 sequence: CASRIGGGLFSPLHF. The CDR3 coding sequence is TGTGCCAGCAGAATAGGGGGGGGATTGTTTTCACCCCTCCACTTT.

This rearrangement joins TRBV10-2 to TRBJ2-3; no clear D. V lost 5 bases to trimming and J lost 2 bases, with 14 bases between them. The CDR3 consists of 15 residues. Germline CDR1 reads WSHSY; CDR2 reads SAAADI. The CDR3 DNA sequence: TGCGCCAGCAGTTACGAGGCTACAAACACAGATACGCAGTATTTT. Amino acid sequence: CASSYEATNTDTQYF.

V usage is TRBV7-2 and J usage is TRBJ1-3; possible D gene TRBD1, 5 bases. Trimming shortened V by 1 base and J by 4 bases, and 11 bases separated the two germline ends. The CDR3 is made up of 15 amino acids. Germline CDR1 reads SGHTA; CDR2 reads FQGNSA. Written as DNA, the CDR3 is TGTGCCAGCAGCTTAGGGGGCTCCGGCGGAAACACCATATATTTT. It yields the protein CASSLGGSGGNTIYF.

V usage is TRBV6-4 and J usage is TRBJ2-5; 9 nucleotides align to TRBD2. The CDR3 length is 16 residues. J lost 4 bases, V lost 2 bases, and 8 bases had no gene match. CDR1 is MRHNA, CDR2 SNTAGT, per germline. Written as DNA, the CDR3 is TGTGCCAGCAGTGACGACAAGCGGGGGGAGGGAGAGACCCAGTACTTC. This encodes CASSDDKRGEGETQYF.

This chain joins TRBV7-9 and TRBJ1-2, with D unclear. In germline, CDR1 is SEHNR, CDR2 FQNEAQ (reference sequence). With 5 bases removed from V and 7 bases from J, the gap between germline ends came to 14 bases. The CDR3 contains 13 residues. The CDR3 loop reads CASSPPLASGYTF. CDR3 nucleotides: TGTGCCAGCAGCCCCCCCCTAGCCAGTGGCTACACCTTC.

The chain couples TRBV28 to TRBJ2-1; D possibly corresponds to TRBD2 (6 bases). The CDR3 sequence is 12 residues long. The germline gives CDR1 MDHEN, CDR2 SYDVKM. The V and J ends lost 5 bases and 9 bases respectively, with 11 bases between them. For the CDR3, the DNA is TGTGCCAGCAGTCTCAGAGCGGGTGAGCAGTTCTTC. It translates to CASSLRAGEQFF.

The V gene is TRBV15, the J gene TRBJ2-3; TRBD1 aligns across 9 bases. The V gene end was trimmed by 3 bases and the J gene end by 2 bases; junction bases not matched to a gene: 3. Germline values: CDR1 LNHNV, CDR2 YYDKDF (reference sequence). The CDR3 consists of 15 residues. CDR3 loop: CATSRDRGPTDTQYF. CDR3 nucleotides: TGTGCCACCAGCAGGGACAGGGGCCCCACAGATACGCAGTATTTT.